This TCR beta chain comes out of a study of early T cells in non-severe SARS-CoV-2 infection. Each CDR3 protein gets one entry after TCRdb re-called the 5' RACE reads with MiXCR. The table records roughly 30,000 distinct CDR3 sequences, 5.5% to 6.5% of them present only once. CDR1 and CDR2 from the germline V gene are MDHEN and SYDVKM. The CDR3 covers 11 residues. V gave up 3 bases and J gave up 5 bases, with 4 bases separating them. This clonotype has at least ten counts. This TCR derives from an adult who was a healthcare worker with PCR-confirmed SARS-CoV-2 infection or an uninfected control (not recorded which). V usage is TRBV28 and J usage is TRBJ1-1; no definite D call. Sequencing input: whole blood. The CDR3 region is CASSFITEAFF. The CDR3 coding sequence is TGTGCCAGCAGTTTCATTACTGAAGCTTTCTTT.